This T cell receptor beta chain was identified during a study of monozygotic twins with inflammatory bowel disease. Each CDR3 protein gets one entry in TCRdb, which reprocessed the 5' RACE reads and gives no DNA. Its clone listing holds around 380,000 distinct CDR3 sequences. Sequencing was done on a sample of blood. The receptor was isolated from a human donor with ulcerative colitis or Crohn's disease, or a healthy co-twin of an affected twin (not recorded which).

Here the CDR3 reads CASSWGQGVDGYTF. This chain joins TRBV5-5 and TRBJ1-2; as DNA is missing, the TRBD1 call by TCRdb cannot be tested. Germline CDR1 is SGHKS and CDR2 is YYEKEE (reference sequence). This CDR3 comprises 14 residues.